Listed here is a single T cell receptor beta chain. This CDR3 is also generated by other DNA sequences in the sample. This specimen belongs to a study of blood T cell repertoires in COVID-19. Turning to the study itself: Specimens from acute and convalescent COVID-19 originated in the United States, Italy and Spain. T cells, B-cell-depleted T cells, or PBMCs provided the cDNA or gDNA that served as material.

V was clipped by 4 bases and J by 1 base; unmatched bases: 2. In germline, CDR1 is SGHNT, CDR2 YYREEE (reference sequence). The CDR3 is made up of 14 amino acids. Study processing details: Using reference gene primer amplification, nucleated cell counts were estimated. Produced via immunoSEQ multiplex PCR; TCRdb's table is partial and in-frame only. V and J calls and clone size follow that table, whereas D and trimming were derived from the DNA. The table lists 55,000 to 90,000 clones, approximately 85% of them singletons. The V and J genes are TRBV5-4 and TRBJ2-5; 9 nucleotides align to TRBD1. This clonotype originated in a woman older than 75 with active or convalescent COVID-19. Sequences were obtained from peripheral blood. The CDR3, as DNA: TGTGCCAGCAGCGTACAGGGGGCCCAAGAGACCCAGTACTTC. This encodes CASSVQGAQETQYF. The variable domain in full, completed from reference TRBV5-4 and TRBJ2-5, reads ETGVTQSPTHLIKTRGQQVTLRCSSQSGHNTVSWYQQALGQGPQFIFQYYREEENGRGNFPPRFSGLQFPNYSSELNVNALELDDSALYLCASSVQGAQETQYFGPGTRLLVL.